This is a list of T cell receptor beta chains from one sample in a study of T cell responses to AZD1222 COVID-19 vaccine. Assay: immunoSEQ multiplex PCR; the TCRdb copy retains only in-frame clones and omits some. Found here are fewer than 150,000 clones, about 90% of them singletons; the top ten hold around 1.6%. Sample: peripheral blood, taken 28 days after the second AZD1222 dose. These receptors were collected from an adult who received the AZD1222 COVID-19 vaccine. Each CDR3 is given without its conserved first and last residue.

V,J,CDR3
TRBV7-9,TRBJ2-5,ASSSGETQY
TRBV30,TRBJ1-3,AWDDRSYSGNTIY
TRBV5-1,TRBJ2-6,ASSLQQGAPGANVLT
TRBV2,TRBJ1-1,ASRPQGELNTEAF
TRBV6-1,TRBJ1-2,ASSEVGRVDYGYT
TRBV20-1,TRBJ1-2,SAREGQRFV
TRBV6-5,TRBJ1-4,ASRTGTVNEKLF
TRBV19,TRBJ2-3,ASSGEGLAGADTQY
TRBV7-2,TRBJ2-7,ASSLGYSSAYEQY
TRBV4-1,TRBJ2-2,ASSQDWGAGELF
TRBV27,TRBJ1-5,ASSLWGSNQPQH
TRBV4-2,TRBJ2-1,ASSQEGSTSNEQF
TRBV29-1,TRBJ2-1,SVAVGSGIGPNEQF
TRBV7-2,TRBJ2-4,ASSRMGAALAKNIQY
TRBV7-9,TRBJ2-1,ASRRGRGPYNEQF
TRBV24-1,TRBJ1-2,ATSRDAGGSGYT
TRBV7-6,TRBJ2-3,ASSIGTSGRTDTQY
TRBV7-2,TRBJ2-3,ASSTRDSRTQY
TRBV11-2,TRBJ1-2,ASTSQGYGYT
TRBV5-1,TRBJ1-5,ASSPMGGDQPQH
TRBV11-2,TRBJ2-1,ASSSGYNEQF
TRBV5-3,TRBJ2-3,ARSLSGDTQY
TRBV15,TRBJ2-5,ATSSGRGLAGETQY
TRBV5-6,TRBJ1-1,ASSLAGGDTEAF
TRBV6-5,TRBJ1-5,ASIRSWASNQPQH
TRBV29-1,TRBJ2-7,SVQKQVEYEQY
TRBV30,TRBJ1-2,AWSPGNYGYT
TRBV5-1,TRBJ2-2,ASSPVSGIEGELF
TRBV19,TRBJ1-1,ASNSPGQGATAF
TRBV4-3,TRBJ2-7,ASSQATLGVYEQY
TRBV28,TRBJ1-1,ASSVVGVDTEAF
TRBV20-1,TRBJ2-7,SASRAGNIGNEQY
TRBV10-3,TRBJ2-7,ATEQGYEQY
TRBV28,TRBJ1-3,ASQPKTGAGNTIY
TRBV24-1,TRBJ2-3,ATSDPGTVTDTQY
TRBV10-1,TRBJ1-1,ASSESVNTEAF
TRBV7-9,TRBJ1-1,ASSLVSGANTEAF
TRBV2,TRBJ1-2,ASSEAGRNYGYT
TRBV28,TRBJ2-7,ASSTGGSYEQY
TRBV14,TRBJ2-1,ASSQSGWGGPNEQF
TRBV2,TRBJ2-3,ASIPGNTDTQY
TRBV6-5,TRBJ2-1,ASSSSGNYNEQF
TRBV18,TRBJ1-2,ASSLAGQVDGYT
TRBV28,TRBJ1-5,ASTMGGGRNQPQH
TRBV9,TRBJ2-2,ASSPVSEQNTGELF
TRBV19,TRBJ2-2,ASSIWAGLRGTGELF
TRBV18,TRBJ1-4,ASSHRDRVVVVEKLF
TRBV6-1,TRBJ1-1,ASSEATVRNTEAF
TRBV19,TRBJ2-1,ASNLGLSSYNEQF
TRBV25-1,TRBJ2-2,ASTAGPNTGELF
TRBV2,TRBJ1-2,ALGQTNYGYT
TRBV3-1/TRBV3-2,TRBJ2-1,ASSQPPTYNEQF
TRBV29-1,TRBJ2-1,SVAASNEQF
TRBV6-5,TRBJ1-4,ASSPGLRGEKLF
TRBV28,TRBJ2-3,ASFGSVRGQSTDTQY
TRBV29-1,TRBJ2-1,SVGAGLTYNEQF